Detailed here is one TCR beta chain. Its cognate antigen is unknown. This specimen comes from a study of T cell repertoires in cytomegalovirus infection. Each CDR3 protein gets one entry after TCRdb re-called the reads with MiXCR. The sample lists about 310,000 distinct CDR3 sequences; roughly 25% were seen once. The sample in question was cultured PBMCs, obtained from culture after CMV antigen stimulation. This sequence originates from a human donor in good health (CMV status not recorded). Some clones in this sample may be carry-over from other donors' samples.

The CDR3 nucleotides read TGCGCCAGCAGCACTGGACAGTTGAGCTCCTACGAGCAGTACTTC. It yields the protein CASSTGQLSSYEQYF. This chain joins TRBV5-1 and TRBJ2-7; possibly TRBD1 for D (6 bases). CDR3 length equals 15 residues. CDR1 SGHRS and CDR2 YFSETQ come from the germline V gene. Deletions cut 4 bases from V and 0 bases from J, with 14 bases between.